What follows are 23 T cell receptor beta chains derived from one specimen sequenced in a study of CD8+ T cells in alopecia areata. Reverse transcribed after extraction, RNA yielded cDNA as the sequencing template. Assay used: immunoSEQ multiplex PCR; TCRdb lists only in-frame clones, some missing. The sample lists roughly 11,000 clones, about 59% occurring once. Lesional scalp tissue (obtained by punch biopsy) and peripheral blood were collected from alopecia areata patients. Sequencing used skin. The receptors come from a human donor with alopecia areata.

The chain couples TRBV6-6 to TRBJ2-7; 12 nucleotides match TRBD2. CDR3 size: 15 residues. The V gene's germline CDR1 is MNHNY and CDR2 SVGAGI (reference sequence). Trimming at V came to 4 bases and at J to 2 bases, leaving 3 bases not matched to a gene. In DNA, the CDR3 is TGTGCCAGCAGTTCGCGGACTAGCGGGACCTACGAGCAGTACTTC. It codes for CASSSRTSGTYEQYF.

The V call is TRBV5-6, the J call TRBJ2-5, with D uncertain. Germline CDR1 SGHDT, CDR2 YYEEEE. The CDR3 spans 14 residues. Trimming took off 0 bases at V and 4 bases at J, with 10 bases between the two ends. CDR3 sequence reads: CASSLASAGETQYF. CDR3 in DNA: TGTGCCAGCAGCTTGGCCTCAGCTGGAGAGACCCAGTACTTC.

The sample holds a few counts of this clone. The rearrangement links TRBV7-9 to TRBJ2-5; D may be TRBD2 (7 bases). Trimming cost V 1 base and J 5 bases, with 14 bases left between them. Germline CDR1 reads SEHNR; CDR2 reads FQNEAQ (reference sequence). There are 15 residues in the CDR3. CDR3 sequence reads: CASSLGWGGTETQYF. CDR3 nucleotide sequence: TGTGCCAGCAGCTTAGGCTGGGGGGGCACGGAGACCCAGTACTTC.

This clone is labeled as medium-sized. The chain is built from TRBV11-2 and TRBJ2-1; TRBD2 matches 12 bases. The CDR3 has 14 residues. V lost 8 bases and J lost 7; bases outside the gene matches: 6. CDR1 and CDR2 from the germline V gene are SGHAT and FQNNGV. CDR3 coding DNA: TGTGCCAGCGGACTAGCGGGGAGGATAAATGAGCAGTTCTTC. This codes for CASGLAGRINEQFF. The full variable domain, rest sourced from reference TRBV11-2 and TRBJ2-1, is EAGVAQSPRYKIIEKRQSVAFWCNPISGHATLYWYQQILGQGPKLLIQFQNNGVVDDSQLPKDRFSAERLKGVDSTLKIQPAKLEDSAVYLCASGLAGRINEQFFGPGTRLTVL.

This chain links TRBV5-6 with TRBJ1-2; D not certain. Germline V gene sequence: CDR1 SGHDT, CDR2 YYEEEE. The CDR3 runs to 11 residues. V dropped 0 bases and J dropped 6 bases, with 3 bases sitting between them. Written as DNA, the CDR3 is TGTGCCAGCAGCTTGGTCGATGGCTACACCTTC. It translates to CASSLVDGYTF.

J is TRBJ1-2 and V is TRBV6-5; weak D call: TRBD1 (5 bases). CDR1 is MNHEY, CDR2 SVGAGI, per germline. CDR3 size: 13 residues. V shed 2 bases and J shed 6 bases, with 10 bases lying between them. CDR3 sequence (DNA): TGTGCCAGCAGTTACATTGGGACCGATGGCTACACCTTC. Its protein is CASSYIGTDGYTF.

This clone has just one count. The V gene is TRBV28, the J gene TRBJ2-7; 7 positions match TRBD2. The CDR3 length is 14 residues. J lost 3 bases, V lost 5 bases, and 7 bases had no gene match. The germline CDR1 and CDR2 sequences are MDHEN and SYDVKM. As DNA, the CDR3 is TGTGCCAGCAGTGTACTCGCGGGGGACTACGAGCAGTACTTC. Protein: CASSVLAGDYEQYF.

The chain is built from TRBV5-1 and TRBJ1-1; D is possibly TRBD1 (5 bases). V lost 4 bases to trimming and J lost 3 bases, with 13 bases between them. The germline gives CDR1 SGHRS, CDR2 YFSETQ. The CDR3 covers 14 residues. The CDR3 spells CASSTVGRDTEAFF. Here the CDR3 DNA reads TGCGCCAGCAGCACGGTTGGCAGGGACACTGAAGCTTTCTTT.

This clone has just a few counts. The J gene is TRBJ2-1, the V gene TRBV29-1; 8 bases fit TRBD2. V gave up 4 bases and J gave up 14 bases; unmatched junction bases: 7. This CDR3 is 11 amino acids long. CDR1 and CDR2 from the germline V gene are SQVTM and ANQGSEA. CDR3 amino acids: CSVVFLGGEFF. The CDR3 bases are TGCAGCGTTGTTTTCCTCGGGGGGGAGTTCTTC.

This clone turned up a few times. The rearrangement joins TRBV9 to TRBJ1-1; 7 nucleotides line up with TRBD1. This CDR3 is 15 amino acids long. The junction had 7 bases not matched to a gene; V was cut back by 2 bases and J by 3 bases. In germline, CDR1 is SGDLS, CDR2 YYNGEE. Written as DNA, the CDR3 is TGTGCCAGCAGCGTCCGGACAGGAGAGGACACTGAAGCTTTCTTT. Its translation: CASSVRTGEDTEAFF.

J is TRBJ1-1 and V is TRBV28, with a tentative D call TRBD1 (5 bases). The V and J ends lost 4 bases and 1 base respectively, with 16 bases between them. Per the germline V gene, CDR1 is MDHEN and CDR2 is SYDVKM. The CDR3 is 16 amino acids. CDR3 loop: CASSSGGAGANTEAFF. The CDR3 bases are TGTGCCAGCAGTTCCGGTGGGGCAGGCGCGAACACTGAAGCTTTCTTT.

The V gene is TRBV18, the J gene TRBJ1-5, with 7 bases identical to TRBD1. Germline-derived CDR1 and CDR2 are KGHSH and LQKENI. This CDR3 has 16 residues. Trimming took 4 bases from V and 2 from J; bases not matched to a gene: 8. CDR3: CASSLSGGRRNQPQHF. The CDR3, as DNA: TGTGCCAGCTCACTCTCAGGGGGACGTCGCAATCAGCCCCAGCATTTT.

This clone appeared a single time. This chain's CDR3 is CASSEGGTGELFF. The DNA of the CDR3 is TGTGCCAGCAGTGAAGGGGGGACCGGGGAGCTGTTTTTT. The chain links TRBV2 to TRBJ2-2; D could derive from TRBD1 or TRBD2 (5 bases each). V gave up 1 base and J gave up 5 bases, with 5 bases separating them. The CDR3 covers 13 residues. Germline V lookup: CDR1 SNHLY, CDR2 FYNNEI.

The chain recombines TRBV9 with TRBJ1-1; 7 bases are a match to TRBD1. The length of the CDR3 is 15 residues. Unmatched junction bases numbered 11, after V lost 4 bases and J lost 5 bases. Germline CDR1 reads SGDLS; CDR2 reads YYNGEE. CDR3 loop: CASSRLRQGGTEAFF. In DNA form, the CDR3 reads TGTGCCAGCAGCCGGTTGAGACAGGGAGGGACTGAAGCTTTCTTT.

The chain links TRBV11-2 to TRBJ2-2, with TRBD1 identical over 7 bases. CDR1 SGHAT and CDR2 FQNNGV come from the germline V gene. The CDR3 has 16 residues. The ends lost 4 bases at V and 6 bases at J; junction bases unmatched: 11. The CDR3 DNA is TGTGCCAGCAGCTCTATAGGGGGCGCCCACCCCGGGGAGCTGTTTTTT. It is translated as CASSSIGGAHPGELFF.

This clone is a singleton in its sample. The V and J genes are TRBV2 and TRBJ2-1; tentatively, D is TRBD1 (6 bases). In germline, CDR1 is SNHLY, CDR2 FYNNEI. The CDR3 consists of 12 residues. V was clipped by 6 bases and J by 9 bases, with 12 bases between them. CDR3 amino acids: CASRPWGREQFF. The CDR3, as DNA: TGTGCCAGCAGACCCTGGGGGCGTGAGCAGTTCTTC.

This sequence joins TRBV11-2 and TRBJ1-2; the match to TRBD1 covers 7 bases. Germline loops: CDR1 SGHAT, CDR2 FQNNGV. The CDR3 runs 14 residues. Losses at the gene ends were 7 bases for V and 4 bases for J; bases not matched to a gene: 9. CDR3 loop: CASTAGDRLYGYTF. CDR3 bases: TGTGCCAGCACCGCCGGGGACAGACTCTATGGCTACACCTTC.

The rearrangement joins TRBV7-3 to TRBJ2-7; D is uncertain. Trimming removed 6 bases from V and 5 bases from J, with 17 bases in between. Germline V CDR1 and CDR2: SGHTA, FQGTGA. CDR3 length: 14 amino acids. The DNA for the CDR3 is TGTGCCAGCAGTCCTTCACGTTTTATCCACGAGCAGTACTTC. Protein: CASSPSRFIHEQYF.

This clone appeared a few times. The chain combines TRBV7-2 with TRBJ2-7; TRBD1 or TRBD2 may be the D gene (5 bases each). The ends were cut back, 1 base at V and 2 bases at J, with 9 bases in the middle. The CDR3 sequence is 14 residues long. Germline lookup yields CDR1 SGHTA and CDR2 FQGNSA. This CDR3 reads CASSLGGIAYEQYF. In nucleotides, the CDR3 is TGTGCCAGCAGCTTAGGGGGGATTGCCTACGAGCAGTACTTC.

This clone was counted a single time. The V call is TRBV10-3, the J call TRBJ2-7; perhaps TRBD1 as D (5 bases). The germline V gene encodes CDR1 ENHRY and CDR2 SYGVKD. This CDR3 is built from 13 residues. V shed 2 bases and J shed 2 bases, with 7 bases lying between them. CDR3 amino acids: CAISEQGPYEQYF. The CDR3 DNA follows: TGTGCCATCAGTGAGCAGGGTCCCTACGAGCAGTACTTC.

The chain combines TRBV7-6 with TRBJ2-7, with unresolved D. CDR1 is SGHVS, CDR2 FNYEAQ, per germline. Trimming removed 5 bases from V and 7 bases from J, with 21 bases in between. The CDR3 extends over 15 amino acids. The CDR3 DNA sequence: TGTGCCAGCAGCCACTCCTCCCTCCCCCCTCAGGAGCAGTACTTC. It codes for CASSHSSLPPQEQYF.

V and J are TRBV30 and TRBJ1-1, with unresolved D. CDR1 and CDR2 (germline): GTSNPN, SVGIG (reference sequence). V shed 5 bases and J shed 10 bases, with 11 bases lying between them. CDR3 length: 10 residues. CDR3 in amino acids: CAWGQVVAFF. The CDR3, as DNA: TGTGCCTGGGGCCAGGTGGTAGCTTTCTTT.

This clone showed up just once. Other DNA variants within this sample encode the same CDR3. The chain is built from TRBV10-2 and TRBJ2-5; possibly TRBD1 for D (5 bases). V lost 2 bases, J lost 2 bases, and 12 bases lay in between. CDR1 and CDR2 from the germline V gene are WSHSY and SAAADI. The CDR3 is made up of 15 amino acids. The CDR3 DNA follows: TGCGCCAGCAGTGAGACCTCAGGGAATCAAGAGACCCAGTACTTC. Its protein is CASSETSGNQETQYF.